This T cell receptor (beta chain) was obtained from a study of identifying expanded T cells in peripheral blood. This clone is labeled as medium-sized. V lost 6 bases and J 10 bases, leaving 10 bases between the germline ends. The CDR3 loop spans 12 amino acids. CDR1 and CDR2 from the germline V gene are SNHLY and FYNNEI. The table came from immunoSEQ multiplex PCR; TCRdb's copy has only in-frame clones and leaves some out. Among over 100,000 clones, 88% were seen once, and the ten largest hold roughly 13%. The rearrangement uses TRBV2 and TRBJ1-6, with D possibly TRBD1 on 5 matching bases. The clonotype comes from a person aged 18 to 75 in good health. Sequencing was performed on blood. CDR3 sequence reads: CASRDQGSPLHF. The CDR3 nucleotides read TGTGCCAGCAGAGACCAGGGCTCACCCCTCCACTTT.